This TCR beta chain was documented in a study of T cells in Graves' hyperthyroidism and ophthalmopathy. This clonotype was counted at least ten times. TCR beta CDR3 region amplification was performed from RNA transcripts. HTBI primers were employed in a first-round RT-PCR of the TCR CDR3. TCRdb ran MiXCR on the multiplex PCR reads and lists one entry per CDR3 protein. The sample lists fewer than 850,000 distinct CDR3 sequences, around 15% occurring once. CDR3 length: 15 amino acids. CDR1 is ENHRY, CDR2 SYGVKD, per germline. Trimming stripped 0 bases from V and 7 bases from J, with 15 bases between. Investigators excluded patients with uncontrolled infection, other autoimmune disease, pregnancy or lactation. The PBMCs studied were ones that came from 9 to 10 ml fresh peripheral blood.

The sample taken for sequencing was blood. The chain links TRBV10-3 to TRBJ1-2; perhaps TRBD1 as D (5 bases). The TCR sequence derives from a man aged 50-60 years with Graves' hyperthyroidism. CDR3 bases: TGTGCCATCAGTGAGTCGGACCTGCGGGGGGTTGGCTACACCTTC. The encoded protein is CAISESDLRGVGYTF.